This entry lists 3 T cell receptor beta chains sequenced from one sample in a study of T cell responses to AZD1222 COVID-19 vaccine. Here immunoSEQ multiplex PCR was the method, and the copy in TCRdb shows in-frame clones only, minus some. The top ten hold around 4.9% of the sample, which has 120,000 to 150,000 clones, nearly 90% seen once. The material sequenced was peripheral blood, taken on day 0 of AZD1222 vaccination. Receptors originate from an adult in good health.

The J gene is TRBJ2-1, the V gene TRBV6-5; 12 bases line up with TRBD2. V shed 6 bases, J shed 6 bases, and the junction held 6 bases outside the gene matches. Germline V gene sequence: CDR1 MNHEY, CDR2 SVGAGI. The CDR3 is 15 residues long. This CDR3 is CASSYLAGGTNEQFF. CDR3 coding DNA: TGTGCCAGCAGCTATCTAGCGGGAGGGACCAATGAGCAGTTCTTC.

The chain carries TRBV30 and TRBJ1-2; D gene ambiguous. Per the germline V gene, CDR1 is GTSNPN and CDR2 is SVGIG (reference sequence). V shed 5 bases and J shed 1 base, with 11 bases lying between them. The CDR3 totals 13 residues. CDR3 DNA sequence: TGTGCCTGGGGAAGAAGAGTTAACTATGGCTACACCTTC. Its protein is CAWGRRVNYGYTF.

This chain links TRBV19 with TRBJ1-5, with D perhaps TRBD1 (5 bases). This CDR3 spans 13 amino acids. The ends were cut back, 6 bases at V and 5 bases at J, with 11 bases in the middle. Germline V gene sequence: CDR1 LNHDA, CDR2 SQIVND (reference sequence). The CDR3 region is CASRPGMYQPQHF. The CDR3 DNA reads as TGTGCCAGTAGACCAGGGATGTATCAGCCCCAGCATTTT.